These 32 T cell receptor beta chains share one sample of origin, sequenced in a study of cytomegalovirus exposure and HLA in healthy donors. The PCR used 60 Vbeta and 13 Jbeta primers. Produced via immunoSEQ multiplex PCR; TCRdb's table is partial and in-frame only. Here the sample spans 50,000 to 65,000 clones, about four fifths being singletons. Sequencing was performed on PBMCs. The receptors stem from a woman under 30 in good health and CMV-seronegative.

This clone showed up just a few times. The V call is TRBV21-1, the J call TRBJ2-2; TRBD2 was called by the table and not checked on the DNA. TRBV21-1 is a recognized pseudogene. The length of the CDR3 is 17 residues. The CDR3 DNA sequence: TGTGCCAGCCGGAATCTAGCGGGAGGGCCCTACACCGGGGAGCTGTTTTTT. Amino acids: CASRNLAGGPYTGELFF.

In its sample, this clone was seen once. The chain carries TRBV28 and TRBJ2-2; the match to TRBD2 covers 10 bases. The CDR3 extends over 17 amino acids. The V segment lost 6 bases and the J segment 2 bases; nucleotides outside the gene matches: 9. Germline assignment: CDR1 MDHEN and CDR2 SYDVKM. The DNA for the CDR3 is TGTGCCAGCAGCGGACTAGCGGCCCATTCCAACACCGGGGAGCTGTTTTTT. Its protein is CASSGLAAHSNTGELFF.

DNA for the CDR3: TGTGCCAGCAGCCAGGAGGGAAGCCGCTCCATCACCGGGGAGCTGTTTTTT. Translating it yields CASSQEGSRSITGELFF. The chain employs TRBV7-3 and TRBJ2-2, with D perhaps matching TRBD2 (6 bases). With 5 bases removed from V and 4 bases from J, the gap between germline ends came to 20 bases. CDR1 is SGHTA, CDR2 FQGTGA, per germline. The CDR3 contains 17 residues.

The genes are TRBV5-1 and TRBJ1-1; D might be TRBD1 (5 bases). The CDR3 is 15 amino acids. Germline V gene sequence: CDR1 SGHRS, CDR2 YFSETQ. V was trimmed by 1 base and J by 4 bases, leaving 14 bases between them. CDR3: CASSLPPGGGTEAFF. As DNA, the CDR3 is TGCGCCAGCAGCTTGCCCCCCGGGGGGGGCACTGAAGCTTTCTTT.

Turning to this clone: Compared with germline, one end of the junction differs, possibly owing to a read error. The rearrangement joins TRBV7-2 to TRBJ2-6; perhaps TRBD2 as D (6 bases). The CDR3 covers 16 residues. The V gene's germline CDR1 is SGHTA and CDR2 FQGNSA. As DNA, the CDR3 is TGTGCCAGCAGCTCCCCGGGGGTCTCTGGGGCCAACGGCCTGACTTTC. Its translation is CASSSPGVSGANGLTF.

The V gene is TRBV19, the J gene TRBJ2-2; 9 nucleotides align to TRBD1. J gave up 1 base and V 9 bases, and 6 bases lay outside the gene matches. This CDR3 is 15 amino acids long. Per germline, CDR1 LNHDA and CDR2 SQIVND (reference sequence). The DNA for the CDR3 is TGTGCCAGCCAAATGGGACAGGGGAACACCGGGGAGCTGTTTTTT. It codes for CASQMGQGNTGELFF.

The V and J genes are TRBV19 and TRBJ2-7; D perhaps matches TRBD2 (5 bases). V lost 3 bases to trimming and J lost 2 bases, with 17 bases between them. The CDR3 consists of 16 residues. CDR1 LNHDA and CDR2 SQIVND come from the germline V gene (reference sequence). CDR3 protein: CASSIGSAGQTYEQYF. In DNA form, the CDR3 reads TGTGCCAGTAGTATTGGGTCTGCGGGCCAGACCTACGAGCAGTACTTC. Full variable domain (outside the CDR3, taken from reference TRBV19 and TRBJ2-7): DGGITQSPKYLFRKEGQNVTLSCEQNLNHDAMYWYRQDPGQGLRLIYYSQIVNDFQKGDIAEGYSVSREKKESFPLTVTSAQKNPTAFYLCASSIGSAGQTYEQYFGPGTRLTVT.

This clone was detected a few times. The chain has TRBV23-1 and TRBJ1-5; no definite D call. TRBV23-1 is annotated as an ORF whose role is uncertain. This CDR3 is 16 amino acids long. V gave up 4 bases and J gave up 0 bases, with 13 bases separating them. The DNA for the CDR3 is TGCGCCAGCAGTCTCAACAGACAATCTAGCAATCAGCCCCAGCATTTT. As protein: CASSLNRQSSNQPQHF.

The chain employs TRBV11-1 and TRBJ2-5; D perhaps matches TRBD1 (6 bases). The V and J ends lost 5 bases and 1 base respectively, with 8 bases between them. The CDR3 runs 13 residues. Looked up from germline, CDR1 is SGHAT and CDR2 is FQDESV (reference sequence). CDR3 DNA sequence: TGTGCCAGCAGCGGACAGTCCCAAGAGACCCAGTACTTC. Translation gives CASSGQSQETQYF.

The J gene is TRBJ2-7, the V gene TRBV6-1; D gene unclear. Germline V gives CDR1 MNHNS, CDR2 SASEGT. This CDR3 contains 10 residues. Trimming removed 8 bases from V and 9 bases from J, with 11 bases in between. The CDR3 DNA reads TGTGCCAGCTTTAGGTCGGGGCAGTACTTC. As protein: CASFRSGQYF.

This clone was recorded a few times. The chain employs TRBV7-9 and TRBJ1-1; D gene uncertain. The CDR3 totals 12 residues. The ends were cut back, 1 base at V and 4 bases at J, with 4 bases in the middle. Germline CDR1 reads SEHNR; CDR2 reads FQNEAQ (reference sequence). The CDR3 reads CASSLVSTEAFF. CDR3 bases: TGTGCCAGCAGCTTAGTTAGCACTGAAGCTTTCTTT.

As concerns this clone: Other DNA sequences within the sample encode an identical CDR3. This rearrangement joins TRBV18 to TRBJ1-1; D possibly corresponds to TRBD1 (5 bases). The CDR3 is 13 amino acids. The germline V gene encodes CDR1 KGHSH and CDR2 LQKENI. V was shortened by 3 bases and J by 1 base, with 6 bases between the two germline ends. CDR3 in amino acids: CASSPGQNTEAFF. CDR3 bases: TGTGCCAGCTCACCCGGACAGAACACTGAAGCTTTCTTT.

The chain combines TRBV18 with TRBJ2-2, with D perhaps matching TRBD2 (5 bases). The CDR3 has 16 amino acids. The V gene's germline CDR1 is KGHSH and CDR2 LQKENI. V was trimmed by 3 bases and J by 3 bases, leaving 14 bases between them. The CDR3 DNA reads as TGTGCCAGCTCACCCGGCGGGCGAAGGGACACCGGGGAGCTGTTTTTT. Residues: CASSPGGRRDTGELFF.

V usage is TRBV27 and J usage is TRBJ2-1; tentative D call: TRBD2 (6 bases). V was shortened by 6 bases and J by 6 bases, with 15 bases between the two germline ends. The CDR3 runs 14 residues. Germline values: CDR1 MNHEY, CDR2 SMNVEV (reference sequence). This CDR3 is CASRPELAGNEQFF. The DNA for the CDR3 is TGTGCCAGCAGGCCGGAACTAGCAGGCAATGAGCAGTTCTTC.

The chain joins TRBV18 to TRBJ2-1, with 9 bases lining up with TRBD2. V shed 1 base and J 6 bases; nucleotides not matched to a gene: 13. The germline CDR1 and CDR2 sequences are KGHSH and LQKENI. The CDR3 spans 18 residues. The CDR3 region has the DNA TGTGCCAGCTCACCACGATCGGGAAATAGCGGGAGTCCCAATGAGCAGTTCTTC. Its translation is CASSPRSGNSGSPNEQFF.

J is TRBJ2-5 and V is TRBV11-2, with a tentative D call TRBD1 (5 bases). The closer fit of TRBJ2-7 to the DNA end suggests the J call may be wrong. This CDR3 is 14 amino acids long. CDR1 and CDR2 from the germline V gene are SGHAT and FQNNGV. Here the CDR3 DNA reads TGTGCCAGCACAACTTTGGACACTTCCTACGAGCAGTACTTC. It specifies CASTTLDTSYEQYF.

Remarks on this clone: Distinct nucleotide sequences in the sample also encode this CDR3. The rearrangement joins TRBV6-1 to TRBJ2-7, with a possible D match to TRBD1 (5 bases). The CDR3 runs 13 residues. In germline, CDR1 is MNHNS, CDR2 SASEGT. The germline V and J ends were trimmed by 4 bases and 7 bases, with 14 bases remaining between them. The CDR3 reads CASSARGAREQYF. CDR3 DNA: TGTGCCAGCAGTGCTAGGGGCGCCAGGGAGCAGTACTTC.

This chain joins TRBV15 and TRBJ1-3; tentatively, D is TRBD1 (6 bases). The germline CDR1 and CDR2 sequences are LNHNV and YYDKDF (reference sequence). The ends were cut back, 0 bases at V and 2 bases at J, with 11 bases in the middle. CDR3 length: 16 amino acids. The CDR3 bases are TGTGCCACCAGCAGAGATCGGGGGGCTACTGGAAACACCATATATTTT. Its translation is CATSRDRGATGNTIYF.

This clone was detected once. The chain couples TRBV14 to TRBJ1-2; maybe TRBD1 (6 bases). The CDR3 is 15 residues long. V was trimmed by 5 bases and J by 3 bases, leaving 16 bases between them. Germline CDR1 and CDR2: SGHDN and FVKESK. The CDR3: CASSSHRDNHYGYTF. In DNA, the CDR3 is TGTGCCAGCAGCTCACACCGGGACAACCACTATGGCTACACCTTC.

The chain joins TRBV2 to TRBJ1-1; 10 bases align to TRBD1. Per the germline V gene, CDR1 is SNHLY and CDR2 is FYNNEI. CDR3 size: 14 residues. After removal of 6 bases from V and 4 bases from J, the junction contained 5 bases not matched to a gene. The DNA for the CDR3 is TGTGCCAGCAGCAAGACAGGGGGCGGCACTGAAGCTTTCTTT. Its protein is CASSKTGGGTEAFF.

This chain links TRBV7-8 with TRBJ2-7; D possibly corresponds to TRBD2 (5 bases). Trimming removed 5 bases at V and 0 bases at J, with 14 bases between. The CDR3 covers 15 residues. CDR1 and CDR2 from the germline V gene are SGHVS and FQNEAQ. The CDR3 sequence is CASSAPSGYSYEQYF. CDR3 in DNA: TGTGCCAGCAGCGCCCCCAGCGGTTACTCCTACGAGCAGTACTTC.

This clone was picked up one time. J is TRBJ2-3 and V is TRBV6-4; D not certain. The CDR3 is made up of 14 amino acids. V dropped 2 bases and J dropped 0 bases, with 6 bases sitting between them. Germline CDR1 MRHNA, CDR2 SNTAGT. CDR3 sequence: CASSDSTSTDTQYF. The DNA of the CDR3 is TGTGCCAGCAGTGACAGTACTAGCACAGATACGCAGTATTTT.

The chain couples TRBV29-1 to TRBJ2-7, with TRBD2 as a possible D gene (6 bases). The germline V gene has CDR1 SQVTM and CDR2 ANQGSEA. The CDR3 is made up of 16 amino acids. The V end was cut by 1 base, the J end by 3 bases, with 19 bases between. CDR3 sequence: CSVEGMESGDNYEQYF. CDR3 sequence (DNA): TGCAGCGTTGAAGGTATGGAGTCGGGGGATAACTACGAGCAGTACTTC.

The chain combines TRBV20-1 with TRBJ2-1; TRBD1 matches at 7 bases. The CDR3 spans 11 residues. The germline V gene encodes CDR1 DFQATT and CDR2 SNEGSKA (reference sequence). Trimming took 5 bases from V and 9 from J; bases not matched to a gene: 4. Here the CDR3 reads CSAPQGFEQFF. DNA of the CDR3: TGCAGTGCTCCACAGGGGTTTGAGCAGTTCTTC.

This clone appeared a few times. The chain carries TRBV28 and TRBJ2-5, with TRBD2 identical over 9 bases. The CDR3 has 15 amino acids. V lost 3 bases and J lost 2; bases outside the gene matches: 4. Looked up from germline, CDR1 is MDHEN and CDR2 is SYDVKM. This CDR3 is CASSFSSGTQETQYF. DNA of the CDR3: TGTGCCAGCAGTTTCTCTAGCGGGACACAAGAGACCCAGTACTTC. Drawing the rest from reference TRBV28 and TRBJ2-5, the complete variable domain is DVKVTQSSRYLVKRTGEKVFLECVQDMDHENMFWYRQDPGLGLRLIYFSYDVKMKEKGDIPEGYSVSREKKERFSLILESASTNQTSMYLCASSFSSGTQETQYFGPGTRLLVL.

The CDR3 here is CASSSPRTGGTEAFF. The CDR3 DNA is TGTGCCAGCAGTAGCCCGCGGACAGGCGGAACTGAAGCTTTCTTT. The V call is TRBV28, the J call TRBJ1-1; 7 bases map to TRBD1. With V trimmed by 5 bases and J by 5 bases, 11 bases remained unmatched. The CDR3 runs to 15 residues. Germline V CDR1 and CDR2: MDHEN, SYDVKM. Full variable domain (rest looked up from reference TRBV28 and TRBJ1-1): DVKVTQSSRYLVKRTGEKVFLECVQDMDHENMFWYRQDPGLGLRLIYFSYDVKMKEKGDIPEGYSVSREKKERFSLILESASTNQTSMYLCASSSPRTGGTEAFFGQGTRLTVV.

The chain recombines TRBV18 with TRBJ2-1; weak D call: TRBD2 (5 bases). This CDR3 spans 15 amino acids. Trimming cost V 2 bases and J 6 bases, with 14 bases left between them. Germline V gives CDR1 KGHSH, CDR2 LQKENI. The CDR3 nucleotides are TGTGCCAGCTCACCAGACCAGCGGCGGATCAATGAGCAGTTCTTC. Amino acids: CASSPDQRRINEQFF. The full variable domain, in which reference TRBV18 and TRBJ2-1 provide the parts outside the CDR3, is NAGVMQNPRHLVRRRGQEARLRCSPMKGHSHVYWYRQLPEEGLKFMVYLQKENIIDESGMPKERFSAEFPKEGPSILRIQQVVRGDSAAYFCASSPDQRRINEQFFGPGTRLTVL.

J is TRBJ1-2 and V is TRBV9; a possible D gene is TRBD1 (5 bases). With 0 bases removed from V and 1 base from J, the gap between germline ends came to 22 bases. CDR1 and CDR2 from the germline V gene are SGDLS and YYNGEE. The CDR3 runs 19 residues. The CDR3 coding sequence is TGTGCCAGCAGCGTAGCCCCTTCCAGGGAGGCCTCCCTTAACTATGGCTACACCTTC. Protein product: CASSVAPSREASLNYGYTF. Together with reference TRBV9 and TRBJ1-2, the CDR3 gives the full variable domain: DSGVTQTPKHLITATGQRVTLRCSPRSGDLSVYWYQQSLDQGLQFLIQYYNGEERAKGNILERFSAQQFPDLHSELNLSSLELGDSALYFCASSVAPSREASLNYGYTFGSGTRLTVV.

The chain carries TRBV25-1 and TRBJ1-1; a weak D match, TRBD1 (5 bases). This CDR3 is built from 15 residues. Trimming shortened V by 6 bases and J by 3 bases, and 17 bases separated the two germline ends. CDR1 and CDR2 from the germline V gene are MGHDK and SYGVNS. The CDR3 sequence: CASSLHGGVYTEAFF. The CDR3 DNA sequence: TGTGCCAGCAGCCTTCACGGGGGGGTTTACACTGAAGCTTTCTTT. The complete variable domain, with remaining parts taken from reference TRBV25-1 and TRBJ1-1, reads EADIYQTPRYLVIGTGKKITLECSQTMGHDKMYWYQQDPGMELHLIHYSYGVNSTEKGDLSSESTVSRIRTEHFPLTLESARPSHTSQYLCASSLHGGVYTEAFFGQGTRLTVV.

The chain combines TRBV28 with TRBJ1-2; 11 bases align to TRBD1. CDR3 size: 16 residues. V was pared by 5 bases and J by 5 bases, with 10 bases of the junction left unmatched. Germline CDR1 and CDR2: MDHEN and SYDVKM. The CDR3 loop reads CASSTISGTGGYGYTF. The CDR3 region has the DNA TGTGCCAGCAGTACGATTTCCGGGACAGGGGGTTATGGCTACACCTTC.

The chain joins TRBV6-1 to TRBJ2-7; 9 positions match TRBD1. V lost 10 bases to trimming and J lost 4 bases; unmatched junction nucleotides: 11. CDR1 and CDR2 from the germline V gene are MNHNS and SASEGT. The CDR3 contains 14 residues. Written as DNA, the CDR3 is TGTGCCACCCAGTCGTGGACAGGGGATTACGAGCAGTACTTC. This translates into CATQSWTGDYEQYF.

The J gene is TRBJ1-5, the V gene TRBV28; weak D call: TRBD1 (5 bases). Germline V CDR1 and CDR2: MDHEN, SYDVKM. The CDR3 covers 15 residues. Trimming stripped 3 bases from V and 3 bases from J, with 12 bases between. CDR3 sequence reads: CASSFRDRYNQPQHF. The CDR3 nucleotides are TGTGCCAGCAGTTTTCGCGACAGATACAATCAGCCCCAGCATTTT. The full variable domain, with the rest looked up from reference TRBV28 and TRBJ1-5, is DVKVTQSSRYLVKRTGEKVFLECVQDMDHENMFWYRQDPGLGLRLIYFSYDVKMKEKGDIPEGYSVSREKKERFSLILESASTNQTSMYLCASSFRDRYNQPQHFGDGTRLSIL.